Presented here are 19 T cell receptor beta chains from one specimen sequenced in a study of T cells in Graves' hyperthyroidism and ophthalmopathy. Amplified regions were TCR beta CDR3 sequences from RNA transcripts. In the first-round RT-PCR of the TCR CDR3, the HTBI primer set was used. TCRdb reanalysed the multiplex PCR reads using MiXCR and keeps one entry per CDR3 protein. This table holds 550,000 to 600,000 distinct CDR3 sequences, approximately 15% found once. Sequencing used blood. The receptors here all came from a woman younger than 30 with Graves' ophthalmopathy.

This clonotype was detected many times. The rearrangement links TRBV11-3 to TRBJ2-5, with D possibly being TRBD1 (6 bases). CDR1 and CDR2 (germline): SGHNT, YENEEA. The CDR3 totals 16 residues. Trimming pared 5 bases from V and 3 bases from J, leaving 19 bases between. The CDR3 reads CASSRGDRLTEETQYF. The CDR3 nucleotides are TGTGCCAGCAGCCGAGGTGACAGGCTAACCGAAGAGACCCAGTACTTC. The full variable domain, its missing parts supplied by reference TRBV11-3 and TRBJ2-5, is EAGVVQSPRYKIIEKKQPVAFWCNPISGHNTLYWYLQNLGQGPELLIRYENEEAVDDSQLPKDRFSAERLKGVDSTLKIQPAELGDSAVYLCASSRGDRLTEETQYFGPGTRLLVL.

The genes are TRBV11-2 and TRBJ2-4; D not resolved. Germline V gene lookup returns CDR1 SGHAT and CDR2 FQNNGV. The ends were cut back, 5 bases at V and 1 base at J, with 18 bases in the middle. The CDR3 has 17 residues. CDR3 sequence reads: CASSPRRPGLAKNIQYF. DNA of the CDR3: TGTGCCAGCAGCCCTAGACGCCCCGGGTTGGCCAAAAACATTCAGTACTTC. Full variable domain (rest looked up from reference TRBV11-2 and TRBJ2-4): EAGVAQSPRYKIIEKRQSVAFWCNPISGHATLYWYQQILGQGPKLLIQFQNNGVVDDSQLPKDRFSAERLKGVDSTLKIQPAKLEDSAVYLCASSPRRPGLAKNIQYFGAGTRLSVL.

V is TRBV4-1 and J is TRBJ1-4, with TRBD1 matching 8 bases. Looked up from germline, CDR1 is MGHRA and CDR2 is YSYEKL. J gave up 2 bases and V 2 bases, and 1 base lay outside the gene matches. The CDR3 totals 15 residues. CDR3 nucleotide sequence: TGCGCCAGCAGCCAAAGACAGGGGACTAATGAAAAACTGTTTTTT. Its protein product is CASSQRQGTNEKLFF.

This clonotype was picked up many times. J is TRBJ1-1 and V is TRBV12-3 or TRBV12-4; 7 nucleotides agree with TRBD1. The CDR3 is 14 residues long. Germline trimming cut 5 bases from V and 3 bases from J; bases unmatched to any gene: 6. The CDR3 here is CASSLNRGYTEAFF. For the CDR3, the DNA is TGTGCCAGCAGTCTAAACAGGGGTTACACTGAAGCTTTCTTT.

This clonotype came up a few times. The chain has TRBV11-2 and TRBJ1-4; D is possibly TRBD1 (5 bases). Trimming took 5 bases from V and 10 from J, leaving 23 bases between them. The CDR3 covers 16 residues. Germline V gene sequence: CDR1 SGHAT, CDR2 FQNNGV. This CDR3 is CASSQARGGGRTKLFF. The CDR3 DNA reads as TGTGCCAGCAGCCAAGCGCGTGGGGGGGGTAGGACAAAACTGTTTTTT.

This clonotype was seen only a few times. This may stem from a read error, because a much larger clone lies one nucleotide away. The chain combines TRBV2 with TRBJ1-1; no firm D call. This CDR3 comprises 14 residues. The germline gives CDR1 SNHLY, CDR2 FYNNEI. V was cut by 2 bases and J by 0 bases, with 7 bases left in between. The CDR3 coding sequence is TGTGCCAGCAGTGAAAACGGGCTGAACACTGAAGCTTTCTTT. This gives the protein CASSENGLNTEAFF.

This sequence joins TRBV4-3 and TRBJ2-7; D perhaps matches TRBD1 (5 bases). The CDR3 totals 15 residues. The V gene lost 2 bases and the J gene lost 2 bases, with 13 bases spanning the gap. Germline assignment: CDR1 LGHNA and CDR2 YSLEER. Written as DNA, the CDR3 is TGCGCCAGCAGCCAAACAAGGACACCTACCTACGAGCAGTACTTC. Translating gives CASSQTRTPTYEQYF.

This clonotype was detected many times. The chain uses TRBV7-8 and TRBJ1-2; the match to TRBD1 covers 7 bases. Germline assignment: CDR1 SGHVS and CDR2 FQNEAQ. The CDR3 is 15 residues long. V shed 0 bases and J 4 bases; nucleotides not matched to a gene: 5. CDR3 sequence: CASSLATGSVYGYTF. DNA for the CDR3: TGTGCCAGCAGCTTAGCGACAGGGTCGGTCTATGGCTACACCTTC.

This clonotype came up many times. V and J are TRBV13 and TRBJ2-3, with 7 bases lining up with TRBD2. The CDR3 loop spans 17 amino acids. Germline V gene lookup returns CDR1 PRHDT and CDR2 FYEKMQ (reference sequence). Trimming took 5 bases from V and 2 from J; bases not matched to a gene: 13. The DNA for the CDR3 is TGTGCCAGCAGCCCGGAGGTTTCTAGCGGAGTCACAGATACGCAGTATTTT. Its protein product is CASSPEVSSGVTDTQYF.

This sequence joins TRBV7-9 and TRBJ2-1, with TRBD2 matching over 10 bases. CDR3 length: 15 residues. With 0 bases clipped from V and 6 bases from J, the junction kept 2 bases outside the gene matches. CDR1 SEHNR and CDR2 FQNEAQ come from the germline V gene (reference sequence). The CDR3 sequence is CASSLAGLAFNEQFF. Written as DNA, the CDR3 is TGTGCCAGCAGCTTAGCGGGACTAGCGTTCAATGAGCAGTTCTTC.

At least ten counts were recorded for this clonotype. In DNA form, the CDR3 reads TGTGCCAGCAGCTCCACCAAAGCCGTGAGGGGGGAGAGTTTGAACACTGAAGCTTTCTTT. Protein product: CASSSTKAVRGESLNTEAFF. This chain links TRBV7-9 with TRBJ1-1, with D perhaps matching TRBD1 (6 bases). V dropped 4 bases and J dropped 0 bases, with 27 bases sitting between them. Germline CDR1 and CDR2: SEHNR and FQNEAQ (reference sequence). This CDR3 has 20 amino acids.

This clonotype was counted ten times or more. The genes are TRBV2 and TRBJ2-1, with 11 bases fitting TRBD2. The CDR3 is 15 residues long. With 6 bases clipped from V and 1 base from J, the junction kept 2 bases outside the gene matches. The germline V gene encodes CDR1 SNHLY and CDR2 FYNNEI. The CDR3 sequence is CASRGLAVSYNEQFF. CDR3 DNA: TGTGCCAGCAGGGGACTAGCGGTATCCTACAATGAGCAGTTCTTC.

This clonotype was recorded many times. Because the CDR3 is missing its conserved closing phenylalanine or tryptophan, this is likely a read error. The chain is built from TRBV12-3 or TRBV12-4 and TRBJ1-1; no clear D. The CDR3 has 15 residues. Trimming removed 2 bases from V and 1 base from J, with 11 bases in between. This CDR3 reads CASSLPSRGNTEAFL. CDR3 coding DNA: TGTGCCAGCAGTTTACCCTCTCGGGGGAACACTGAAGCTTTCCTT.

This clonotype was picked up many times. V usage is TRBV30 and J usage is TRBJ1-4; no reliable D call. Germline V gene sequence: CDR1 GTSNPN, CDR2 SVGIG (reference sequence). The CDR3 totals 15 residues. V lost 2 bases to trimming and J lost 8 bases, with 18 bases between them. CDR3: CAWSKASEGMEKLFF. CDR3 in DNA: TGTGCCTGGAGTAAAGCTTCCGAGGGAATGGAAAAACTGTTTTTT.

In this sample, this clonotype turned up many times. The chain recombines TRBV6-5 with TRBJ2-2; 7 positions agree with TRBD2. CDR1 is MNHEY, CDR2 SVGAGI, per germline. V gave up 2 bases and J gave up 1 base; unmatched junction bases: 4. The CDR3 loop spans 16 amino acids. CDR3: CASSYLAGENTGELFF. The DNA for the CDR3 is TGTGCCAGCAGTTACCTGGCGGGAGAGAACACCGGGGAGCTGTTTTTT.

Only a few counts were recorded for this clonotype. The chain links TRBV4-3 to TRBJ2-4, with 8 bases that match TRBD1. The ends lost 1 base at V and 11 bases at J; junction bases unmatched: 25. The CDR3 loop spans 20 amino acids. From germline, CDR1 is LGHNA and CDR2 YSLEER. CDR3: CASSQAPAPRAGTGPRVQYF. The CDR3 nucleotides read TGCGCCAGCAGCCAAGCTCCGGCTCCAAGGGCCGGGACAGGCCCGCGGGTTCAGTACTTC.

This clonotype was seen a few times. V and J are TRBV6-1 and TRBJ1-1; weak D call: TRBD1 (5 bases). Germline CDR1 is MNHNS and CDR2 is SASEGT. The CDR3 has 17 residues. With 3 bases removed from V and 5 bases from J, the gap between germline ends came to 22 bases. The CDR3 coding sequence is TGTGCCAGCAGTGACCGGAGGGGCCAGTCCGGGAAAACTGAAGCTTTCTTT. Amino acid sequence: CASSDRRGQSGKTEAFF.

This clonotype was detected ten times or more. The chain employs TRBV29-1 and TRBJ2-7; D not resolved. The germline gives CDR1 SQVTM, CDR2 ANQGSEA. Trimming pared 1 base from V and 5 bases from J, leaving 6 bases between. The CDR3 is 11 residues long. In nucleotides, the CDR3 is TGCAGCGTTGAAGGGAAGGACGAGCAGTACTTC. This codes for CSVEGKDEQYF.

This clonotype was counted many times. The chain employs TRBV6-5 and TRBJ2-3, with 11 bases aligning to TRBD2. This CDR3 spans 16 amino acids. CDR1 MNHEY and CDR2 SVGAGI come from the germline V gene. After removal of 0 bases from V and 11 bases from J, the junction contained 10 bases not matched to a gene. The CDR3 DNA follows: TGTGCCAGCAGTTACTCAAGGACAGATAGCGGGAGGGTGCAGTATTTT. Protein: CASSYSRTDSGRVQYF.